Listed here is a single TCR beta chain. This sample stems from a study of blood T cell repertoires in COVID-19. Clones were sequenced by immunoSEQ multiplex PCR, and TCRdb holds only the in-frame ones, with some missing. The top ten hold over 1.5% of the sample, which has around 100,000 clones, 86% seen once. Sample: peripheral blood. This TCR derives from a man older than 75 with acute or convalescent COVID-19.

DNA of the CDR3: TGTGCCACCAGTGCTAGGGCCGGGACTAGCGGTCTCAATGAGCAGTTCTTC. Protein sequence: CATSARAGTSGLNEQFF. V and J are TRBV24-1 and TRBJ2-1; 11 bases map to TRBD2. V shed 5 bases and J 6 bases; nucleotides not matched to a gene: 11. This CDR3 spans 17 amino acids. CDR1 and CDR2 (germline): KGHDR, SFDVKD.